The 24 T cell receptor beta chains listed next were all sequenced from one sample in a study of T cells in Graves' hyperthyroidism and ophthalmopathy. The source material, RNA transcripts, was used to amplify TCR beta CDR3 regions. Primed by the HTBI set, a first-round RT-PCR was run on the TCR CDR3. One entry per CDR3 protein, called by TCRdb with MiXCR from the multiplex PCR reads. The table lists about 640,000 distinct CDR3 sequences, 20% to 25% of them singletons. Sequencing used blood. Receptors were obtained from a man aged 30 to 45 with Graves' ophthalmopathy.

This clonotype has at least ten counts. The chain recombines TRBV11-2 with TRBJ1-1, with D possibly TRBD1 on 5 matching bases. CDR1 SGHAT and CDR2 FQNNGV come from the germline V gene. The CDR3 runs 14 residues. Trimming removed 5 bases from V and 0 bases from J, with 10 bases in between. CDR3 sequence: CASSPGDLNTEAFF. CDR3 in DNA: TGTGCCAGCAGCCCTGGGGACCTGAACACTGAAGCTTTCTTT.

This clonotype was seen ten or more times. The chain employs TRBV6-1 and TRBJ1-1, with D perhaps matching TRBD1 (5 bases). Germline assignment: CDR1 MNHNS and CDR2 SASEGT. The CDR3 is 15 amino acids. V lost 3 bases and J 1 base, leaving 12 bases between the germline ends. CDR3 coding DNA: TGTGCCAGCAGTGAGCGGTGGGACGGGAACACTGAAGCTTTCTTT. This translates into CASSERWDGNTEAFF.

This clonotype has at least ten counts. The chain joins TRBV7-2 to TRBJ2-7; 8 positions agree with TRBD1. V shed 7 bases, J shed 0 bases, and the junction held 5 bases outside the gene matches. CDR1 is SGHTA and CDR2 is FQGNSA in the germline V gene. This CDR3 is 14 amino acids long. The CDR3 sequence is CASTPDRASYEQYF. The CDR3 DNA sequence: TGTGCCAGCACCCCGGACAGGGCCTCCTACGAGCAGTACTTC.

This sequence joins TRBV29-1 and TRBJ1-4; 7 bases are shared with TRBD1. The CDR3 consists of 13 residues. Germline CDR1 and CDR2: SQVTM and ANQGSEA. The V segment lost 4 bases and the J segment 8 bases; nucleotides outside the gene matches: 7. The CDR3 reads CSVGGRGLEKLFF. The CDR3 nucleotides are TGCAGCGTTGGGGGGAGGGGGCTAGAAAAACTGTTTTTT.

This clonotype was counted ten times or more. This chain connects TRBV2 to TRBJ2-7; 9 nucleotides agree with TRBD1. Germline V lookup: CDR1 SNHLY, CDR2 FYNNEI. V dropped 5 bases and J dropped 9; count of bases not matched to a gene: 11. There are 14 residues in the CDR3. CDR3 nucleotides: TGTGCCAGCAGTAGCCGGGACAGGGATATCGGGCAGTACTTC. It is translated as CASSSRDRDIGQYF.

This clonotype was found a few times. The chain uses TRBV20-1 and TRBJ2-1, with 8 bases identical to TRBD2. Germline V gives CDR1 DFQATT, CDR2 SNEGSKA (reference sequence). After removal of 5 bases from V and 0 bases from J, the junction contained 9 bases not matched to a gene. The CDR3 sequence is 16 residues long. As DNA, the CDR3 is TGCAGTGCTCTAGCGGGCCGAGAGGGCTCCTACAATGAGCAGTTCTTC. Translating gives CSALAGREGSYNEQFF.

Turning to this clonotype: A single base separates this from a much larger clone, so it may be a read error. The chain employs TRBV11-2 and TRBJ1-1; D possibly corresponds to TRBD1 (5 bases). CDR3 length equals 11 residues. In germline, CDR1 is SGHAT, CDR2 FQNNGV. CDR3 coding DNA: TGTGTCAGCACCCAGGGTGATGAAGCTTTCTTT. Protein product: CVSTQGDEAFF.

The V and J genes are TRBV4-3 and TRBJ2-7; no reliable D call. The V end lost 1 base, the J end lost 2 bases, and 15 bases lay between the germline ends. The CDR3 is made up of 16 amino acids. Germline lookup yields CDR1 LGHNA and CDR2 YSLEER. The CDR3 sequence is CASSQGANTLTYEQYF. Here the CDR3 DNA reads TGCGCCAGCAGCCAAGGGGCGAACACCCTAACCTACGAGCAGTACTTC.

This chain uses TRBV27 with TRBJ1-1; the D gene is possibly TRBD1 (5 bases). Trimming took 5 bases from V and 8 from J, leaving 12 bases between them. Germline V gene lookup returns CDR1 MNHEY and CDR2 SMNVEV (reference sequence). This CDR3 contains 12 residues. The DNA of the CDR3 is TGTGCCAGCAGTCCCCTGACAGTCGAAGCTTTCTTT. Its translation: CASSPLTVEAFF.

This clonotype showed up just a few times. CDR3 region: CASMEGNYGYTF. The CDR3 nucleotides are TGTGCCAGCATGGAGGGGAACTATGGCTACACCTTC. The rearrangement links TRBV28 to TRBJ1-2, with TRBD1 as a possible D gene (5 bases). CDR1 is MDHEN, CDR2 SYDVKM, per germline. Trimming took off 7 bases at V and 2 bases at J, with 8 bases between the two ends. There are 12 residues in the CDR3.

This clonotype occurred a few times. The chain combines TRBV28 with TRBJ1-2, with TRBD1 matching over 7 bases. The CDR3 consists of 13 residues. Germline V lookup: CDR1 MDHEN, CDR2 SYDVKM. V lost 3 bases, J lost 9 bases, and 7 bases stayed unmatched. The CDR3 protein is CASSFRDRESYTF. In DNA, the CDR3 is TGTGCCAGCAGTTTCCGGGACAGAGAGAGCTACACCTTC.

This clonotype was seen ten or more times. This chain uses TRBV28 with TRBJ2-2; D is ambiguous. Germline CDR1 MDHEN, CDR2 SYDVKM. The germline V and J ends were trimmed by 6 bases and 2 bases, with 7 bases remaining between them. The length of the CDR3 is 13 residues. The CDR3 DNA follows: TGTGCCAGCAGGGTACCTAACACCGGGGAGCTGTTTTTT. This translates into CASRVPNTGELFF.

This clonotype was counted a few times. The chain links TRBV2 to TRBJ1-1; a possible D gene is TRBD1 (5 bases). CDR3 length: 17 residues. V shed 1 base and J shed 1 base, with 16 bases lying between them. Germline V gene data show CDR1 as SNHLY and CDR2 as FYNNEI. As DNA, the CDR3 is TGTGCCAGCAGTGAAGGGGGGGGGTGGGGCAGGAACACTGAAGCTTTCTTT. It is translated as CASSEGGGWGRNTEAFF. The full variable domain, its missing parts supplied by reference TRBV2 and TRBJ1-1, is EPEVTQTPSHQVTQMGQEVILRCVPISNHLYFYWYRQILGQKVEFLVSFYNNEISEKSEIFDDQFSVERPDGSNFTLKIRSTKLEDSAMYFCASSEGGGWGRNTEAFFGQGTRLTVV.

The V call is TRBV6-2 or TRBV6-3, the J call TRBJ2-1, with 9 bases identical to TRBD1. V dropped 5 bases and J dropped 6; count of bases not matched to a gene: 5. The V gene's germline CDR1 is MNHEY and CDR2 SVGEGT. The CDR3 runs 14 residues. CDR3 sequence reads: CASSKRDRANEQFF. The CDR3 nucleotides are TGTGCCAGCAGTAAACGGGACAGGGCCAATGAGCAGTTCTTC.

There are a few counts of this clonotype. The chain carries TRBV6-2 or TRBV6-3 and TRBJ2-1, with TRBD2 identical over 8 bases. The CDR3 length is 16 residues. Germline V gene lookup returns CDR1 MNHEY and CDR2 SVGEGT. After removal of 6 bases from V and 5 bases from J, the junction contained 12 bases not matched to a gene. The CDR3 region is CASRHPSGRGDNEQFF. The CDR3, as DNA: TGTGCCAGCAGACACCCAAGCGGGAGAGGAGACAATGAGCAGTTCTTC.

The chain links TRBV5-1 to TRBJ1-1, with 10 bases aligning to TRBD1. This CDR3 comprises 15 residues. V lost 0 bases and J lost 4; bases outside the gene matches: 3. The V gene's germline CDR1 is SGHRS and CDR2 YFSETQ. The CDR3 reads CASSLAGQGITEAFF. In nucleotides, the CDR3 is TGCGCCAGCAGCTTGGCGGGACAGGGGATCACTGAAGCTTTCTTT. Complete variable domain (other parts from reference TRBV5-1 and TRBJ1-1): KAGVTQTPRYLIKTRGQQVTLSCSPISGHRSVSWYQQTPGQGLQFLFEYFSETQRNKGNFPGRFSGRQFSNSRSEMNVSTLELGDSALYLCASSLAGQGITEAFFGQGTRLTVV.

V and J are TRBV5-1 and TRBJ1-4; perhaps TRBD1 as D (6 bases). From germline, CDR1 is SGHRS and CDR2 YFSETQ. This CDR3 has 15 amino acids. V shed 4 bases and J shed 7 bases, with 17 bases lying between them. DNA of the CDR3: TGCGCCAGCAGCGCACGGACAGCCAGGCCTGAAAAACTGTTTTTT. Translating it yields CASSARTARPEKLFF.

J is TRBJ2-2 and V is TRBV6-1; D unclear. Per the germline V gene, CDR1 is MNHNS and CDR2 is SASEGT. The CDR3 is 16 residues long. V was cut by 4 bases and J by 4 bases, with 16 bases left in between. For the CDR3, the DNA is TGTGCCAGCAGTGCCCTCCCAGATCGCCGCACCGGGGAGCTGTTTTTT. It translates to CASSALPDRRTGELFF.

The chain employs TRBV6-9 and TRBJ2-6; D is unresolved. Deletions cut 7 bases from V and 0 bases from J, with 10 bases between. The CDR3 loop spans 15 amino acids. Per the germline V gene, CDR1 is MNHGY and CDR2 is SVAAGI. As DNA, the CDR3 is TGTGCCAGCACGTTTTCAGCCTCTGGGGCCAACGTCCTGACTTTC. Amino acid sequence: CASTFSASGANVLTF.

This clonotype was picked up a small number of times. The V gene is TRBV20-1, the J gene TRBJ2-3, with 9 nucleotides matching TRBD1. The germline CDR1 and CDR2 sequences are DFQATT and SNEGSKA (reference sequence). V trimming: 3 bases; J trimming: 0 bases; junction bases outside the gene matches: 7. This CDR3 is built from 16 residues. CDR3: CSASPDRGASTDTQYF. The CDR3 coding sequence is TGCAGTGCTAGCCCAGACAGGGGGGCCAGCACAGATACGCAGTATTTT.

This clonotype showed up just once. The rearrangement links TRBV15 to TRBJ2-1; 7 nucleotides line up with TRBD2. The germline CDR1 and CDR2 sequences are LNHNV and YYDKDF (reference sequence). The V and J ends lost 1 base and 8 bases, in that order; junction bases with no gene match: 14. The CDR3 is 17 amino acids. CDR3 sequence: CATSRGSSGGRADEQFF. The CDR3 bases are TGTGCCACCAGCAGAGGCAGCTCCGGTGGGAGGGCCGATGAGCAGTTCTTC.

Comments on this clonotype: Possible read error: a much larger clone is one base away. Lacking the conserved final phenylalanine or tryptophan, this CDR3 likely reflects a read error. The genes are TRBV12-3 or TRBV12-4 and TRBJ2-1; 11 bases agree with TRBD2. The CDR3 has 14 amino acids. Trimming removed 7 bases from V and 5 bases from J; junction bases left unmatched: 4. The CDR3 DNA sequence: TGTGCCAGCATTGTGACTAGCGGGAACAATGAGCAGTTCCTC. Its translation: CASIVTSGNNEQFL.

The genes are TRBV10-1 and TRBJ2-7, with 7 nucleotides matching TRBD1. V gave up 8 bases and J gave up 3 bases; unmatched junction bases: 10. Germline lookup yields CDR1 WNHNN and CDR2 SYGVQD (reference sequence). The CDR3 loop spans 14 amino acids. The CDR3 region is CASGETGLNYEQYF. The CDR3 DNA reads as TGCGCCAGCGGGGAGACAGGGCTTAACTACGAGCAGTACTTC.

This clonotype was picked up many times. The chain couples TRBV6-2 or TRBV6-3 to TRBJ2-5, with 8 bases identical to TRBD2. Losses at the gene ends were 7 bases for V and 4 bases for J; bases not matched to a gene: 14. Germline V gene lookup returns CDR1 MNHEY and CDR2 SVGEGT. CDR3 length equals 16 residues. The CDR3 DNA reads as TGTGCCAGCACCCCCATTCCAACTAGCGGAGGAGAGACCCAGTACTTC. Its translation: CASTPIPTSGGETQYF.